What follows are 14 T cell receptor beta chains derived from one specimen sequenced in a study of blood T cell repertoires in COVID-19. Assay: immunoSEQ multiplex PCR; the TCRdb copy retains only in-frame clones and omits some. Of a few hundred thousand clones in the sample, approximately 89% were seen once. Sequenced material: peripheral blood. Receptors were obtained from a woman between 65 and 79 years old with COVID-19, enrolled during active disease.

As to this clone: The same CDR3 also results from other DNA sequences found in this sample. V and J are TRBV30 and TRBJ2-7; 8 bases match TRBD1. The V segment lost 0 bases and the J segment 3 bases; nucleotides outside the gene matches: 4. This CDR3 region has 14 residues. Looked up from germline, CDR1 is GTSNPN and CDR2 is SVGIG (reference sequence). The CDR3 region is CAWSVGTGDYEQYF. CDR3 sequence (DNA): TGTGCCTGGAGTGTGGGGACAGGCGACTACGAGCAGTACTTC.

CDR3 protein: CASGLDQGSYNEQFF. The CDR3 coding sequence is TGTGCTAGTGGTTTGGACCAGGGCTCCTACAATGAGCAGTTCTTC. The chain links TRBV12-5 to TRBJ2-1, with D possibly being TRBD1 (5 bases). Germline-derived CDR1 and CDR2 are LGHNT and FRNRAP. The CDR3 length is 15 residues. V gave up 1 base and J gave up 0 bases, with 7 bases separating them.

This clone was counted a few times. This chain connects TRBV5-1 to TRBJ2-5; TRBD2 agrees at 11 bases. The CDR3 covers 21 residues. The V gene's germline CDR1 is SGHRS and CDR2 YFSETQ. Trimming took 3 bases from V and 1 from J; bases not matched to a gene: 20. Here the CDR3 DNA reads TGCGCCAGCAGCTGGGGGCGTTCTAGCGGGAGGTCGGTAGGTCTCCAAGAGACCCAGTACTTC. Translated, it gives CASSWGRSSGRSVGLQETQYF.

The chain couples TRBV5-4 to TRBJ2-1; 8 bases line up with TRBD1. Germline CDR1 is SGHNT and CDR2 is YYREEE (reference sequence). This CDR3 spans 15 amino acids. With V trimmed by 3 bases and J by 5 bases, 7 bases remained unmatched. CDR3 DNA: TGTGCCAGCAGCTACGGACAGGGTTTCAACAATGAGCAGTTCTTC. It encodes CASSYGQGFNNEQFF.

The chain joins TRBV29-1 to TRBJ1-1; perhaps TRBD1 as D (5 bases). This CDR3 is 12 amino acids long. Germline assignment: CDR1 SQVTM and CDR2 ANQGSEA. V was pared by 7 bases and J by 7 bases, with 16 bases between. Here the CDR3 DNA reads TGCAGCGCTGGGGCCCGTAGGGGTGAAGCTTTCTTT. Its protein is CSAGARRGEAFF.

The rearrangement joins TRBV7-2 to TRBJ2-1; 14 bases fit TRBD2. Germline CDR1 SGHTA, CDR2 FQGNSA. This CDR3 region has 16 residues. V was pared by 3 bases and J by 10 bases, with 8 bases of the junction left unmatched. CDR3 DNA: TGTGCCAGCAGCTTGGGACTAGCGGGAGCCGGAGGCGAGCAGTTCTTC. As protein: CASSLGLAGAGGEQFF.

This chain connects TRBV6-5 to TRBJ2-7; TRBD1 might be the D (6 bases). V dropped 6 bases and J dropped 2 bases, with 17 bases sitting between them. This CDR3 has 15 residues. Per the germline V gene, CDR1 is MNHEY and CDR2 is SVGAGI. The CDR3 here is CASSISQGRAYEQYF. The CDR3 DNA reads TGTGCCAGCAGCATAAGCCAGGGGCGAGCCTACGAGCAGTACTTC.

This chain connects TRBV11-3 to TRBJ1-1, with no clear D. The CDR3 runs 12 residues. Trimming shortened V by 4 bases and J by 3 bases, and 6 bases separated the two germline ends. Germline V gene sequence: CDR1 SGHNT, CDR2 YENEEA. The CDR3 spells CASSYSHTEAFF. The CDR3 DNA reads as TGTGCCAGCAGCTACAGCCACACTGAAGCTTTCTTT.

The CDR3 coding sequence is TGCGCCAGCAGCTTGAGGTTGCGGCTAGCAGCCACCGGGGAGCTGTTTTTT. Translated: CASSLRLRLAATGELFF. The chain joins TRBV5-1 to TRBJ2-2; perhaps TRBD2 as D (5 bases). The V end was cut by 1 base, the J end by 4 bases, with 17 bases between. Germline V gene data show CDR1 as SGHRS and CDR2 as YFSETQ. There are 17 residues in the CDR3.

The J gene is TRBJ1-1, the V gene TRBV5-5; 8 bases are shared with TRBD1. The V gene end was trimmed by 4 bases and the J gene end by 0 bases; junction bases not matched to a gene: 8. This CDR3 region has 16 residues. Germline V gene lookup returns CDR1 SGHKS and CDR2 YYEKEE (reference sequence). In nucleotides, the CDR3 is TGTGCCAGCAGCCGGACAGGGTTCAATATGAACACTGAAGCTTTCTTT. Amino acids: CASSRTGFNMNTEAFF.

A few counts support this clone. J is TRBJ1-2 and V is TRBV19, with 8 nucleotides matching TRBD1. The CDR3 is made up of 15 amino acids. Trimming removed 7 bases from V and 6 bases from J; junction bases left unmatched: 13. Germline V lookup: CDR1 LNHDA, CDR2 SQIVND (reference sequence). CDR3 nucleotide sequence: TGTGCCAGTAATCGGGTGTTCGGACAGGGTAATGGCTACACCTTC. Translating it yields CASNRVFGQGNGYTF.

The sample holds one count of this clone. V usage is TRBV4-1 and J usage is TRBJ2-1; tentatively, D is TRBD2 (5 bases). The germline CDR1 and CDR2 sequences are MGHRA and YSYEKL. The CDR3 runs to 16 residues. Deletions cut 4 bases from V and 1 base from J, with 14 bases between. The CDR3 region has the DNA TGCGCCAGCAGCCGAGGCGGAGAGGGATCCTACAATGAGCAGTTCTTC. This gives the protein CASSRGGEGSYNEQFF.

V and J are TRBV6-5 and TRBJ1-3, with D unclear. V was cut by 5 bases and J by 2 bases, with 10 bases left in between. The CDR3 totals 14 residues. The germline V gene encodes CDR1 MNHEY and CDR2 SVGAGI. CDR3 sequence: CASSPGSPGNTIYF. CDR3 sequence (DNA): TGTGCCAGCAGTCCGGGGTCTCCTGGAAACACCATATATTTT.

The gene calls are TRBV6-5 and TRBJ1-2, with D possibly TRBD1 on 5 matching bases. Germline lookup yields CDR1 MNHEY and CDR2 SVGAGI. This CDR3 spans 13 amino acids. The V end was cut by 6 bases, the J end by 4 bases, with 12 bases between. The CDR3 region has the DNA TGTGCCAGCAGCCAAACAGGACCCTATGGCTACACCTTC. Translating gives CASSQTGPYGYTF.